The sample holds a few counts of the clone carrying this TCR beta chain. The antigen remains unidentified. The data are from a study of blood T cells in healthy people across ages. Whole-study findings and limits: Strong correlation existed between TCR beta diversity and naive T cell percentage.

V gave up 2 bases and J gave up 7 bases, with 15 bases separating them. CDR1 is MNHNY, CDR2 SVGAGI, per germline (reference sequence). This CDR3 is built from 15 residues. Sample-barcoded 5' priming and a J-beta primer mix drove a second PCR of about 6 to 12 cycles. TCRdb re-called the 5' RACE reads through MiXCR, storing one row per CDR3 protein. The sample records about 1,500,000 distinct CDR3 sequences, 40% to 50% being singletons. This chain uses TRBV6-6 with TRBJ2-1, with D perhaps given as TRBD1 or TRBD2 (5 bases each). The source of this sequence is a woman younger than 30 in good health. The specimen was blood. CDR3 bases: TGTGCCAGCAGTTACCTTCCCGGGGCCGGGAATGAGCAGTTCTTC. It specifies CASSYLPGAGNEQFF.